The 12 T cell receptor beta chains reported below all come from one sample, sequenced in a study of Graves' ophthalmopathy and Graves' hyperthyroidism. Amplified material comprised TCR beta CDR3 regions derived from RNA transcripts. The first round was an RT-PCR with HTBI primers, and the second round was a multiplex PCR. TCRdb reprocessed the multiplex PCR reads via MiXCR and lists one record per CDR3 protein. The sample holds around 1,000,000 distinct CDR3 sequences; 35% to 45% are singletons and the top ten take approximately 10%. Sequenced material: peripheral blood or thyroid tissue (not recorded which). Source of these receptors: an adult man with Graves' hyperthyroidism.

This clonotype turned up a few times. The chain combines TRBV25-1 with TRBJ2-3; TRBD2 matches 12 bases. V shed 6 bases, J shed 2 bases, and the junction held 6 bases outside the gene matches. The CDR3 spans 16 residues. The germline V gene encodes CDR1 MGHDK and CDR2 SYGVNS. The CDR3: CASRLTSGGFTDTQYF. Written as DNA, the CDR3 is TGTGCCAGCAGACTGACTAGCGGGGGATTCACAGATACGCAGTATTTT.

This clonotype was recorded at least ten times. This chain links TRBV24-1 with TRBJ1-1, with 8 bases fitting TRBD1. CDR1 and CDR2 (germline): KGHDR, SFDVKD. The CDR3 runs to 16 residues. Trimming cost V 4 bases and J 1 base; bases outside gene matches: 7. The CDR3 region has the DNA TGTGCCACCAGTGACCATGACGGGACAGGGAACACTGAAGCTTTCTTT. This sequence encodes CATSDHDGTGNTEAFF.

Comment on this clonotype: The missing conserved phenylalanine or tryptophan at the end of this CDR3 makes a read error likely. This chain links TRBV24-1 with TRBJ1-2; 9 bases are a match to TRBD1. CDR1 and CDR2 (germline): KGHDR, SFDVKD. The CDR3 is 14 residues long. The CDR3 DNA follows: TGTGCCAGCAGTTTCTCCGGGACAGGGAATGCCTACACCCTC. This codes for CASSFSGTGNAYTL.

This clonotype has only a few counts. This chain joins TRBV29-1 and TRBJ2-7; no firm D call. CDR3 size: 16 residues. Trimming stripped 1 base from V and 6 bases from J, with 22 bases between. Germline V lookup: CDR1 SQVTM, CDR2 ANQGSEA. CDR3 bases: TGCAGCGTTGAAGGTGGCCAGTGGCGGTACCGGCGCGAGCAGTACTTC. Amino acids: CSVEGGQWRYRREQYF.

The chain recombines TRBV7-9 with TRBJ1-2; TRBD1 matches at 7 bases. Germline CDR1 reads SEHNR; CDR2 reads FQNEAQ (reference sequence). The CDR3 has 17 residues. After removal of 5 bases from V and 3 bases from J, the junction contained 15 bases not matched to a gene. The CDR3 sequence: CASSASRRTGTYYGYTF. The CDR3 DNA reads TGTGCCAGCAGCGCATCACGGCGGACAGGCACCTACTATGGCTACACCTTC.

Regarding this clonotype: A clone one base away is much larger, so this may be a read error. This chain joins TRBV7-9 and TRBJ2-2; D is tentatively TRBD1 or TRBD2 (6 bases each). The V end lost 4 bases, the J end lost 4 bases, and 16 bases lay between the germline ends. Germline V gene lookup returns CDR1 SEHNR and CDR2 FQNEAQ (reference sequence). The CDR3 spans 16 residues. The CDR3 DNA reads as TGTGCCAGCAGCTATACGGGGGCTAGTGCCACCGGGGAGCTGTTTTTT. Protein: CASSYTGASATGELFF.

V and J are TRBV4-1 and TRBJ2-2; D remains unclear. The length of the CDR3 is 14 residues. Trimming stripped 2 bases from V and 1 base from J, with 5 bases between. CDR1 MGHRA and CDR2 YSYEKL come from the germline V gene. CDR3 in DNA: TGCGCCAGCAGCCAATATGAGAACACCGGGGAGCTGTTTTTT. Its protein is CASSQYENTGELFF.

This clonotype has more than one count but fewer than ten. V gene TRBV7-2 combines with J gene TRBJ2-6; 10 nucleotides line up with TRBD1. This CDR3 contains 18 residues. From germline, CDR1 is SGHTA and CDR2 FQGNSA. With V trimmed by 4 bases and J by 1 base, 7 bases remained unmatched. The CDR3 DNA reads as TGTGCCAGCAGCTCCCGACGACAGGGGGCGTCTGGGGCCAACGTCCTGACTTTC. Translation gives CASSSRRQGASGANVLTF.

This clonotype has a handful of counts. The chain couples TRBV7-9 to TRBJ2-5; 7 nucleotides match TRBD1. The trim removed 4 bases at V and 5 bases at J, leaving 10 bases unmatched. The CDR3 contains 15 residues. Germline CDR1 and CDR2: SEHNR and FQNEAQ (reference sequence). Here the CDR3 DNA reads TGTGCCAGCAGCTCCCGACAGGGTATGAGTGAGACCCAGTACTTC. Translated: CASSSRQGMSETQYF.

The chain has TRBV7-3 and TRBJ2-5; 8 nucleotides line up with TRBD1. The CDR3 spans 13 residues. Per germline, CDR1 SGHTA and CDR2 FQGTGA. Losses at the gene ends were 6 bases for V and 5 bases for J; bases not matched to a gene: 5. CDR3 amino acids: CASRLRTGETQYF. CDR3 DNA sequence: TGTGCCAGCAGACTTAGGACAGGGGAGACCCAGTACTTC.

V gene TRBV24-1 combines with J gene TRBJ1-1; D is unclear. V lost 3 bases, J lost 4 bases, and 8 bases lay in between. Germline V gene lookup returns CDR1 KGHDR and CDR2 SFDVKD. The CDR3 extends over 13 amino acids. The CDR3 coding sequence is TGTGCCACCAGTGATGCAGGATCCACTGAAGCTTTCTTT. Translation: CATSDAGSTEAFF.

Points on this clonotype: The germline gene is not matched at one end of the junction; a read error may be the cause. The V gene is TRBV25-1, the J gene TRBJ2-7; 8 bases line up with TRBD1. Germline-derived CDR1 and CDR2 are MGHDK and SYGVNS. The length of the CDR3 is 13 residues. The CDR3 spells CASSGPRDRFIFF. The DNA of the CDR3 is TGTGCCAGCAGTGGACCCAGGGACAGGTTTATCTTCTTC.